This paragraph reports one T cell receptor (beta chain). The antigen is not known. The CDR3 loop spans 16 amino acids. Trimming cost V 0 bases and J 4 bases, with 13 bases left between them. CDR1 and CDR2 from the germline V gene are KGHSH and LQKENI. This specimen comes from a study of a mutant IDH1 vaccine in newly diagnosed glioma. At the level of the study: Onset of vaccination occurred 4-6 weeks following radiotherapy alone, or with temozolomide cycles. The study's findings and limits: Vaccination induced immune responses in about 93% of patients. Apparently, pseudoprogression bore no relation to changes among the top peripheral T cell clonotypes.

As for time point: week 11, during vaccination. Vaccination comprised doses that each held 300 ug of mutant IDH1 20-mer peptide, plus topical imiquimod. This table comes from immunoSEQ multiplex PCR, and its TCRdb copy is limited to in-frame clones, with some not included. The sample records some 23,000 clones, over 75% being singletons. The sequence was obtained from a woman aged 18-29 years with glioma. The sample here was PBMCs, taken from a glioma patient whose treatment included an IDH1 peptide vaccine. The chain has TRBV18 and TRBJ2-1; D is perhaps TRBD1 or TRBD2 (6 bases each). CDR3 sequence: CASSPPYTGRYNEQFF. CDR3 nucleotides: TGTGCCAGCTCACCACCGTACACAGGGAGGTACAATGAGCAGTTCTTC.